Shown below are 22 T cell receptor beta chains from a single sample sequenced in a study of blood T cell repertoires in COVID-19. Sequencing used immunoSEQ multiplex PCR; TCRdb keeps in-frame clones, though not all of them. The sample records around 220,000 clones, approximately 78% being singletons. The sequencing input was peripheral blood. These receptors originate from an elderly woman with COVID-19, enrolled during active disease.

The rearrangement uses TRBV7-2 and TRBJ1-5; maybe TRBD1 (6 bases). Trimming removed 4 bases from V and 4 bases from J, with 11 bases in between. Looked up from germline, CDR1 is SGHTA and CDR2 is FQGNSA. The CDR3 has 14 amino acids. CDR3 sequence (DNA): TGTGCCAGCAGCTGGGGAGGGGGTAATCAGCCCCAGCATTTT. Translated: CASSWGGGNQPQHF.

The chain couples TRBV6-5 to TRBJ1-2, with a tentative D call TRBD1 (5 bases). Trimming took off 5 bases at V and 8 bases at J, with 15 bases between the two ends. The germline V gene has CDR1 MNHEY and CDR2 SVGAGI. The CDR3 totals 13 residues. CDR3 sequence: CASSTGRGKGYTF. CDR3 DNA sequence: TGTGCCAGCAGTACCGGACGGGGGAAGGGCTACACCTTC.

V gene TRBV18 combines with J gene TRBJ1-2; a weak D match, TRBD1 (6 bases). V lost 5 bases and J 2 bases, leaving 15 bases between the germline ends. This CDR3 has 15 residues. From germline, CDR1 is KGHSH and CDR2 LQKENI. CDR3 protein: CASSLTRDINYGYTF. CDR3 nucleotide sequence: TGTGCCAGCTCATTAACCCGGGACATCAACTATGGCTACACCTTC.

The gene calls are TRBV10-3 and TRBJ1-1; D gene ambiguous. This CDR3 contains 14 residues. The germline CDR1 and CDR2 sequences are ENHRY and SYGVKD. V lost 2 bases and J lost 2, with 9 bases in between. CDR3 nucleotides: TGTGCCATCAGTGAGGTACAGTCTAACACTGAAGCTTTCTTT. Its protein product is CAISEVQSNTEAFF.

This rearrangement joins TRBV9 to TRBJ1-6, with D perhaps matching TRBD1 (6 bases). This CDR3 has 14 residues. The V gene's germline CDR1 is SGDLS and CDR2 YYNGEE. V lost 4 bases and J lost 4, with 9 bases in between. The CDR3 DNA reads as TGTGCCAGCAGCCCCGGACAGTATAATTCACCCCTCCACTTT. This sequence encodes CASSPGQYNSPLHF.

V usage is TRBV10-3 and J usage is TRBJ1-5; 12 bases match TRBD1. The trim removed 8 bases at V and 7 bases at J, leaving 0 bases unmatched. Germline lookup yields CDR1 ENHRY and CDR2 SYGVKD. CDR3 length: 12 residues. The DNA of the CDR3 is TGTGCCATCGGGACAGGGGGCCAGCCCCAGCATTTT. Translation: CAIGTGGQPQHF.

The chain combines TRBV3-1 (or the pseudogene TRBV3-2) with TRBJ2-7; D is perhaps TRBD2 (6 bases). The CDR3 loop spans 13 amino acids. V lost 1 base and J 4 bases, leaving 8 bases between the germline ends. Germline CDR1 LGHDT, CDR2 YNNKEL (reference sequence). The CDR3 bases are TGTGCCAGCAGCCAAGCCGGGGGATACGAGCAGTACTTC. Amino acids: CASSQAGGYEQYF.

This chain uses TRBV4-1 with TRBJ1-2; perhaps TRBD1 as D (6 bases). The CDR3 contains 16 residues. V lost 3 bases and J lost 0, with 14 bases in between. Germline-derived CDR1 and CDR2 are MGHRA and YSYEKL. The CDR3, as DNA: TGCGCCAGCAGCCAGATGGGCGGGGGGCCTAACTATGGCTACACCTTC. Protein product: CASSQMGGGPNYGYTF.

The chain employs TRBV3-1 (or the pseudogene TRBV3-2) and TRBJ1-6, with 9 bases aligning to TRBD1. With V trimmed by 2 bases and J by 7 bases, 3 bases remained unmatched. Germline V CDR1 and CDR2: LGHDT, YNNKEL (reference sequence). This CDR3 comprises 15 residues. The CDR3 is CASSQFGTGNSPLHF. CDR3 nucleotides: TGTGCCAGCAGCCAATTCGGGACAGGGAATTCACCCCTCCACTTT.

This clone turned up a few times. Additional DNA sequences in this sample encode the identical CDR3. In DNA form, the CDR3 reads TGTGCCAGCAGCCCAGGACTAGCGGGGGCTTTGGAGACCCAGTACTTC. This gives the protein CASSPGLAGALETQYF. The V call is TRBV7-9, the J call TRBJ2-5, with 13 bases fitting TRBD2. The CDR3 runs 16 residues. The V gene end was trimmed by 5 bases and the J gene end by 5 bases; junction bases not matched to a gene: 8. The germline CDR1 and CDR2 sequences are SEHNR and FQNEAQ (reference sequence).

Only one count was recorded for this clone. The CDR3 reads CASSLHGARGNEQFF. Here the CDR3 DNA reads TGTGCCAGCAGCTTACACGGGGCAAGGGGGAATGAGCAGTTCTTC. V and J are TRBV7-3 and TRBJ2-1; possible D gene TRBD1, 6 bases. From germline, CDR1 is SGHTA and CDR2 FQGTGA. V gave up 2 bases and J gave up 7 bases, with 15 bases separating them. This CDR3 is built from 15 residues.

The chain has TRBV20-1 and TRBJ1-4, with D perhaps TRBD1 (6 bases). Trimming pared 3 bases from V and 1 base from J, leaving 12 bases between. Germline V gene lookup returns CDR1 DFQATT and CDR2 SNEGSKA (reference sequence). CDR3 size: 15 residues. In DNA form, the CDR3 reads TGCAGTGCTAGTAACAGGGCCAAAACTAATGAAAAACTGTTTTTT. Protein sequence: CSASNRAKTNEKLFF.

This chain joins TRBV5-4 and TRBJ2-3; 7 nucleotides line up with TRBD2. The CDR3 consists of 15 residues. The V gene end was trimmed by 1 base and the J gene end by 5 bases; junction bases not matched to a gene: 7. CDR1 and CDR2 from the germline V gene are SGHNT and YYREEE (reference sequence). The CDR3 bases are TGTGCCAGCAGCTTGATGGGTGGGAGGGGAGATACGCAGTATTTT. Its translation: CASSLMGGRGDTQYF.

V gene TRBV6-6 combines with J gene TRBJ1-1; TRBD1 matches 9 bases. With 5 bases clipped from V and 4 bases from J, the junction kept 14 bases outside the gene matches. CDR3 size: 17 residues. Per the germline V gene, CDR1 is MNHNY and CDR2 is SVGAGI (reference sequence). The CDR3 loop reads CASSRTGGGREVTEAFF. The DNA of the CDR3 is TGTGCCAGCAGTCGTACAGGGGGCGGACGAGAGGTCACTGAAGCTTTCTTT.

V gene TRBV19 combines with J gene TRBJ2-1, with 10 nucleotides matching TRBD1. The germline V gene encodes CDR1 LNHDA and CDR2 SQIVND (reference sequence). Unmatched junction bases numbered 6, after V lost 3 bases and J lost 7 bases. This CDR3 is 15 amino acids long. CDR3 DNA sequence: TGTGCCAGTAGTATCGACAGGGGGCGCGGGAATGAGCAGTTCTTC. Protein sequence: CASSIDRGRGNEQFF.

The V gene is TRBV5-6, the J gene TRBJ1-5; tentatively, D is TRBD1 (5 bases). Trimming took off 3 bases at V and 0 bases at J, with 10 bases between the two ends. The CDR3 runs 15 residues. CDR1 and CDR2 from the germline V gene are SGHDT and YYEEEE. The CDR3 DNA sequence: TGTGCCAGCAGCTCGACAGAGGATAGCAATCAGCCCCAGCATTTT. It specifies CASSSTEDSNQPQHF.

The chain joins TRBV30 to TRBJ2-1; possibly TRBD2 for D (7 bases). There are 14 residues in the CDR3. V lost 5 bases to trimming and J lost 9 bases, with 20 bases between them. Looked up from germline, CDR1 is GTSNPN and CDR2 is SVGIG (reference sequence). The DNA of the CDR3 is TGTGCCTGGGCGAAAGGGGGGGGGACCACTGAGCAGTTCTTC. Translation: CAWAKGGGTTEQFF.

The sample holds one count of this clone. This sequence joins TRBV19 and TRBJ1-1; D is perhaps TRBD1 (6 bases). The CDR3 is 13 residues long. Trimming stripped 3 bases from V and 6 bases from J, with 11 bases between. Germline V gene sequence: CDR1 LNHDA, CDR2 SQIVND (reference sequence). The DNA for the CDR3 is TGTGCCAGTAGTATTACAGGGATCCCTGAAGCTTTCTTT. Its protein is CASSITGIPEAFF.

The chain links TRBV10-1 to TRBJ2-1; D may be TRBD2 (6 bases). Germline V CDR1 and CDR2: WNHNN, SYGVQD (reference sequence). The CDR3 consists of 17 residues. Trimming cost V 0 bases and J 3 bases, with 15 bases left between them. For the CDR3, the DNA is TGCGCCAGCAGTGAGTCGGGAGGACCTCGTAACTACAATGAGCAGTTCTTC. It is translated as CASSESGGPRNYNEQFF.

In this sample, this clone turned up once. V gene TRBV5-1 combines with J gene TRBJ1-1; D might be TRBD1 (5 bases). The CDR3 is 14 residues long. Trimming took off 0 bases at V and 3 bases at J, with 9 bases between the two ends. CDR1 is SGHRS and CDR2 is YFSETQ in the germline V gene. DNA for the CDR3: TGCGCCAGCAGCTTGGGGAGGGGTGACACTGAAGCTTTCTTT. Translated, it gives CASSLGRGDTEAFF.

The rearrangement links TRBV4-1 to TRBJ1-1; no definite D call. V was pared by 0 bases and J by 11 bases, with 16 bases between. CDR3 size: 14 residues. The V gene's germline CDR1 is MGHRA and CDR2 YSYEKL. Here the CDR3 reads CASSQDVMRVGAFF. CDR3 sequence (DNA): TGCGCCAGCAGCCAAGATGTAATGAGGGTCGGGGCTTTCTTT.

V gene TRBV5-1 combines with J gene TRBJ2-7; no reliable D call. V shed 3 bases and J shed 2 bases, with 12 bases lying between them. The CDR3 is made up of 14 amino acids. The germline gives CDR1 SGHRS, CDR2 YFSETQ. The chain's CDR3 is CASSYALVAYEQYF. CDR3 nucleotides: TGCGCCAGCAGCTACGCTCTGGTAGCCTACGAGCAGTACTTC.